The 13 T cell receptor beta chains reported below all come from one sample, sequenced in a study of control samples from healthy donors and cancer patients. Clones were sequenced by immunoSEQ multiplex PCR, and TCRdb holds only the in-frame ones, with some missing. This repertoire shows about 190,000 clones, approximately 90% found once; its top ten account for less than 2%. Sequencing was done on a sample of blood. These receptors were obtained from a man aged 25-45 years in good health.

CDR3 sequence reads: CASSWTSGGRYEQYF. In DNA form, the CDR3 reads TGTGCCAGCAGTTGGACTAGCGGGGGGCGATACGAGCAGTACTTC. The V and J genes are TRBV6-5 and TRBJ2-7; TRBD2 matches at 14 bases. Trimming took 4 bases from V and 4 from J; bases not matched to a gene: 3. The CDR3 consists of 15 residues. CDR1 is MNHEY and CDR2 is SVGAGI in the germline V gene.

The chain carries TRBV5-1 and TRBJ2-2; TRBD1 matches at 9 bases. CDR1 and CDR2 (germline): SGHRS, YFSETQ. The length of the CDR3 is 16 residues. Unmatched junction bases numbered 6, after V lost 0 bases and J lost 6 bases. CDR3 protein: CASSLEGQGGAGELFF. The CDR3, as DNA: TGCGCCAGCAGCTTGGAGGGACAGGGTGGCGCCGGGGAGCTGTTTTTT. The full variable domain, with the rest looked up from reference TRBV5-1 and TRBJ2-2, is KAGVTQTPRYLIKTRGQQVTLSCSPISGHRSVSWYQQTPGQGLQFLFEYFSETQRNKGNFPGRFSGRQFSNSRSEMNVSTLELGDSALYLCASSLEGQGGAGELFFGEGSRLTVL.

The chain has TRBV28 and TRBJ1-1, with D unclear. Deletions cut 6 bases from V and 4 bases from J, with 9 bases between. Germline CDR1 MDHEN, CDR2 SYDVKM. The CDR3 is made up of 12 amino acids. The CDR3: CASSSPVTEAFF. DNA of the CDR3: TGTGCCAGCAGCTCGCCGGTCACTGAAGCTTTCTTT.

V and J are TRBV2 and TRBJ2-2, with D possibly being TRBD2 (6 bases). Germline CDR1 is SNHLY and CDR2 is FYNNEI. The length of the CDR3 is 17 residues. V was shortened by 6 bases and J by 0 bases, with 17 bases between the two germline ends. The CDR3 loop is CASRGGTGSSNTGELFF. The CDR3, as DNA: TGTGCCAGCAGGGGAGGCACGGGGTCTTCGAACACCGGGGAGCTGTTTTTT.

The gene calls are TRBV27 and TRBJ1-1, with a tentative D call TRBD1 (6 bases). The CDR3 has 15 amino acids. CDR1 and CDR2 from the germline V gene are MNHEY and SMNVEV (reference sequence). Between the trimmed V and J ends, which lost 2 bases and 2 bases, there was a span of 12 bases. The CDR3 reads CASSLGGGGNTEAFF. As DNA, the CDR3 is TGTGCCAGCAGTTTAGGAGGGGGTGGCAACACTGAAGCTTTCTTT.

This clone was seen a few times. This sequence joins TRBV4-1 and TRBJ1-4; tentatively, D is TRBD1 (5 bases). V dropped 2 bases and J dropped 0 bases, with 7 bases sitting between them. Germline lookup yields CDR1 MGHRA and CDR2 YSYEKL. The CDR3 covers 15 residues. The CDR3 is CASSQPGPTNEKLFF. The CDR3, as DNA: TGCGCCAGCAGCCAACCAGGGCCAACTAATGAAAAACTGTTTTTT.

The chain is built from TRBV30 and TRBJ1-1; D remains unclear. This CDR3 spans 12 amino acids. Germline V gene data show CDR1 as GTSNPN and CDR2 as SVGIG (reference sequence). V was shortened by 2 bases and J by 5 bases, with 9 bases between the two germline ends. Here the CDR3 reads CAWSKGLTEAFF. The CDR3 region has the DNA TGTGCCTGGAGTAAGGGTCTAACTGAAGCTTTCTTT.

The chain has TRBV2 and TRBJ2-1; D might be TRBD2 (5 bases). The germline V and J ends were trimmed by 8 bases and 6 bases, with 17 bases remaining between them. Germline V gene sequence: CDR1 SNHLY, CDR2 FYNNEI. This CDR3 has 14 residues. The CDR3 sequence is CASGSGERSNEQFF. DNA of the CDR3: TGTGCCAGCGGCTCCGGGGAAAGGAGCAATGAGCAGTTCTTC.

The V call is TRBV4-1, the J call TRBJ2-7; D gene uncertain. Trimming left V 0 bases short and J 1 base short, with 7 bases between. Germline V gives CDR1 MGHRA, CDR2 YSYEKL. The CDR3 runs 14 residues. CDR3 loop: CASSQDSRSYEQYF. CDR3 sequence (DNA): TGCGCCAGCAGCCAAGACTCCCGATCCTACGAGCAGTACTTC.

The chain has TRBV5-4 and TRBJ1-1, with a weak D call TRBD1 (5 bases). The length of the CDR3 is 17 residues. Per germline, CDR1 SGHNT and CDR2 YYREEE (reference sequence). V gave up 5 bases and J gave up 1 base, with 21 bases separating them. CDR3 DNA: TGTGCCAGCAGGATGGGGTCACGGGGCTTAAGGAACACTGAAGCTTTCTTT. This encodes CASRMGSRGLRNTEAFF.

This chain uses TRBV6-2 or TRBV6-3 with TRBJ1-2, with 10 positions matching TRBD1. CDR3 length: 14 residues. Trimming removed 2 bases from V and 6 bases from J; junction bases left unmatched: 3. Germline V gene data show CDR1 as MNHEY and CDR2 as SVGEGT. DNA of the CDR3: TGTGCCAGCAGTTACCAAGGGACAGGGGATGGCTACACCTTC. Its translation is CASSYQGTGDGYTF.

A word on this clone: Within the sample, other DNA sequences also encode this same CDR3. The chain joins TRBV14 to TRBJ2-7, with D maybe TRBD1 (7 bases). The germline V and J ends were trimmed by 6 bases and 5 bases, with 20 bases remaining between them. Germline V CDR1 and CDR2: SGHDN, FVKESK. The CDR3 has 15 amino acids. CDR3 region: CASSAGQQLDNEQYF. The CDR3 DNA sequence: TGTGCCAGCAGTGCGGGACAGCAACTAGATAACGAGCAGTACTTC.

V gene TRBV7-9 combines with J gene TRBJ2-3, with TRBD2 identical over 14 bases. Germline trimming cut 5 bases from V and 3 bases from J; bases unmatched to any gene: 10. The CDR3 has 18 amino acids. Germline V gives CDR1 SEHNR, CDR2 FQNEAQ (reference sequence). The CDR3 DNA sequence: TGTGCCAGCAGCCCTGGACTAGCGGGGGGAGGTAGGACAGATACGCAGTATTTT. It is translated as CASSPGLAGGGRTDTQYF.